This T cell receptor beta chain derives from a study of blood T cell repertoires in COVID-19. Background on the study: Collection of acute and convalescent COVID-19 samples took place in the United States, Italy and Spain. The analysed material was cDNA or gDNA that came from T cells, B-cell-depleted T cells, or PBMCs.

Resolution of symptoms, clearance, or two negative PCRs was present in recovered Cohort 3 donors. V lost 4 bases, J lost 4 bases, and 9 bases lay in between. The CDR3 runs to 13 residues. The germline CDR1 and CDR2 sequences are PRHDT and FYEKMQ (reference sequence). Only a few counts were recorded for this clone. The authors' processing: Reference gene primer amplification gave nucleated cell count estimates. TCRdb's table, derived via immunoSEQ multiplex PCR, lists solely in-frame clones and lacks some. The V and J calls and the clone size are those of that table, but D and trimming were determined from the DNA. The sample shows around 220,000 clones, roughly 89% of them seen only once.

This sequence originates from a woman between 40 and 50 years old who had recovered from COVID-19. The chain couples TRBV13 to TRBJ2-3, with TRBD2 as a possible D gene (6 bases). Input material: PBMCs or T cells enriched from blood (not recorded which). The CDR3 region has the DNA TGTGCCAGCAGCTACGCGGGGCCAGATACGCAGTATTTT. Its translation: CASSYAGPDTQYF.